A single sample is the source of the 18 T cell receptor beta chains below, sequenced in a study of cytomegalovirus exposure and HLA in healthy donors. Vbeta (60) and Jbeta (13) primers were used in the PCR. Sequencing used immunoSEQ multiplex PCR; TCRdb keeps in-frame clones, though not all of them. The sample records approximately 71,000 clones, about two thirds being singletons. Sequencing input: PBMCs. These receptor sequences come from a woman aged 40 to 50 in good health and CMV-seropositive.

This chain joins TRBV9 and TRBJ1-5; maybe TRBD1 (5 bases). CDR3 length: 15 amino acids. V lost 0 bases to trimming and J lost 7 bases, with 14 bases between them. The germline V gene encodes CDR1 SGDLS and CDR2 YYNGEE. The CDR3 protein is CASSVEPGKEQPQHF. Written as DNA, the CDR3 is TGTGCCAGCAGCGTAGAGCCAGGGAAGGAGCAGCCCCAGCATTTT. The full variable domain, completed using reference TRBV9 and TRBJ1-5, is DSGVTQTPKHLITATGQRVTLRCSPRSGDLSVYWYQQSLDQGLQFLIQYYNGEERAKGNILERFSAQQFPDLHSELNLSSLELGDSALYFCASSVEPGKEQPQHFGDGTRLSIL.

This clone was picked up a small number of times. This sequence joins TRBV6-5 and TRBJ1-2, with 8 positions matching TRBD1. The CDR3 runs to 15 residues. CDR1 and CDR2 (germline): MNHEY, SVGAGI. V lost 1 base and J lost 4; bases outside the gene matches: 5. The CDR3 spells CASSYFQGASYGYTF. The CDR3 coding sequence is TGTGCCAGCAGTTACTTCCAGGGGGCAAGCTATGGCTACACCTTC.

The V gene is TRBV10-2, the J gene TRBJ2-5; 9 bases are a match to TRBD2. The CDR3 sequence is 17 residues long. The germline CDR1 and CDR2 sequences are WSHSY and SAAADI. Trimming removed 3 bases from V and 4 bases from J; junction bases left unmatched: 12. The chain's CDR3 is CASSENRRGGLGETQYF. CDR3 sequence (DNA): TGCGCCAGCAGTGAAAATAGGCGGGGGGGCCTAGGAGAGACCCAGTACTTC.

The gene calls are TRBV6-6 and TRBJ2-7; TRBD1 might be the D (7 bases). Trimming removed 6 bases at V and 2 bases at J, with 14 bases between. The CDR3 length is 14 residues. The germline gives CDR1 MNHNY, CDR2 SVGAGI (reference sequence). The CDR3 nucleotides read TGTGCCAGCAGCCTAGGCGGGACAGCCTACGAGCAGTACTTC. The encoded protein is CASSLGGTAYEQYF.

About this clone itself: An end of the junction does not agree with germline; a read error may underlie this. This chain joins TRBV6-1 and TRBJ1-6, with D uncertain. Germline V gene lookup returns CDR1 MNHNS and CDR2 SASEGT. This CDR3 is built from 15 residues. CDR3 sequence: CASSEDGEGFSPLHF. Here the CDR3 DNA reads TGTGCCAGCAGCGAAGATGGTGAGGGATTTTCACCCCTCCACTTT.

The rearrangement joins TRBV11-2 to TRBJ2-5; D unclear. The germline V and J ends were trimmed by 4 bases and 4 bases, with 16 bases remaining between them. Germline lookup yields CDR1 SGHAT and CDR2 FQNNGV. The length of the CDR3 is 15 residues. CDR3 nucleotides: TGTGCCAGCAGCTACCTCCGCGCCTCGAGAGAGACCCAGTACTTC. It specifies CASSYLRASRETQYF. The full variable domain, rest sourced from reference TRBV11-2 and TRBJ2-5, is EAGVAQSPRYKIIEKRQSVAFWCNPISGHATLYWYQQILGQGPKLLIQFQNNGVVDDSQLPKDRFSAERLKGVDSTLKIQPAKLEDSAVYLCASSYLRASRETQYFGPGTRLLVL.

DNA for the CDR3: TGTGCCAGCAGCTTATGGCTAGCGGGAGCCTACAATGAGCAGTTCTTC. It specifies CASSLWLAGAYNEQFF. J is TRBJ2-1 and V is TRBV7-9; 10 nucleotides agree with TRBD2. The CDR3 covers 16 residues. V gave up 2 bases and J gave up 2 bases; unmatched junction bases: 3. Germline V gene sequence: CDR1 SEHNR, CDR2 FQNEAQ (reference sequence).

To note about this clone: Other DNA sequences from this sample encode an identical CDR3 as well. The chain recombines TRBV6-1 with TRBJ2-3, with 11 positions matching TRBD1. This CDR3 contains 16 residues. Trimming cost V 2 bases and J 4 bases; bases outside gene matches: 5. The germline gives CDR1 MNHNS, CDR2 SASEGT. The CDR3 reads CASSELPGQGADTQYF. CDR3 sequence (DNA): TGTGCCAGCAGTGAACTACCGGGACAGGGGGCAGATACGCAGTATTTT.

The chain recombines TRBV5-1 with TRBJ2-2, with D maybe TRBD2 (5 bases). CDR3 size: 16 residues. The germline V gene has CDR1 SGHRS and CDR2 YFSETQ. The V gene lost 0 bases and the J gene lost 3 bases, with 12 bases spanning the gap. CDR3 nucleotides: TGCGCCAGCAGCTTGGACGGACTTCCGCACACCGGGGAGCTGTTTTTT. Amino acids: CASSLDGLPHTGELFF.

The rearrangement links TRBV9 to TRBJ2-7, with D perhaps matching TRBD2 (5 bases). The CDR3 is 14 residues long. V gave up 4 bases and J gave up 2 bases, with 13 bases separating them. The germline V gene encodes CDR1 SGDLS and CDR2 YYNGEE. This CDR3 reads CASSSDSTTYEQYF. The CDR3 DNA is TGTGCCAGCAGCTCGGACTCGACAACCTACGAGCAGTACTTC.

The chain has TRBV5-1 and TRBJ2-7, with D maybe TRBD2 (6 bases). This CDR3 has 13 residues. The germline V and J ends were trimmed by 6 bases and 6 bases, with 16 bases remaining between them. Germline V gene sequence: CDR1 SGHRS, CDR2 YFSETQ. The CDR3 DNA reads TGCGCCAGCACCCTCAGGGACTTTGGCGAGCAGTACTTC. It is translated as CASTLRDFGEQYF.

This clone was observed a single time. This chain uses TRBV7-9 with TRBJ2-7; the D is unclear. This CDR3 is built from 14 residues. Trimming pared 2 bases from V and 3 bases from J, leaving 11 bases between. Germline lookup yields CDR1 SEHNR and CDR2 FQNEAQ (reference sequence). This CDR3 is CASSLKGGHYEQYF. The CDR3 DNA is TGTGCCAGCAGCTTAAAAGGCGGCCACTACGAGCAGTACTTC.

The J gene is TRBJ1-3, the V gene TRBV6-5, with TRBD1 as a possible D gene (5 bases). This CDR3 comprises 15 residues. Germline CDR1 is MNHEY and CDR2 is SVGAGI. The V gene lost 0 bases and the J gene lost 0 bases, with 6 bases spanning the gap. CDR3 DNA sequence: TGTGCCAGCAGTTACTCGACAGCCTCTGGAAACACCATATATTTT. Protein sequence: CASSYSTASGNTIYF.

This clone was seen a few times. The V and J genes are TRBV6-1 and TRBJ1-1; TRBD1 is a possible D gene (5 bases). The germline V gene has CDR1 MNHNS and CDR2 SASEGT. V lost 2 bases, J lost 11 bases, and 18 bases lay in between. The length of the CDR3 is 14 residues. The CDR3 loop reads CASSELGQGKFAFF. In DNA form, the CDR3 reads TGTGCCAGCAGTGAATTAGGGCAGGGAAAGTTTGCTTTCTTT.

The chain uses TRBV6-5 and TRBJ1-6, with D possibly TRBD1 on 5 matching bases. Trimming cost V 2 bases and J 5 bases, with 10 bases left between them. Germline lookup yields CDR1 MNHEY and CDR2 SVGAGI. The CDR3 has 15 amino acids. The CDR3 coding sequence is TGTGCCAGCAGTTACGCGGGACTGAATAATTCACCCCTCCACTTT. This encodes CASSYAGLNNSPLHF.

This chain connects TRBV5-6 to TRBJ2-3; 9 nucleotides align to TRBD2. The CDR3 extends over 15 amino acids. V gave up 9 bases and J gave up 0 bases; unmatched junction bases: 8. Germline V gene data show CDR1 as SGHDT and CDR2 as YYEEEE. DNA of the CDR3: TGTGCCACCGCGGGAGGGGGCCTTAGCACAGATACGCAGTATTTT. Amino acid sequence: CATAGGGLSTDTQYF.

The rearrangement uses TRBV2 and TRBJ1-5, with D perhaps TRBD1 (6 bases). Germline lookup yields CDR1 SNHLY and CDR2 FYNNEI. V was cut by 7 bases and J by 4 bases, with 11 bases left in between. The CDR3 is 13 residues long. CDR3 sequence: CASTGVGNQPQHF. DNA for the CDR3: TGTGCCAGCACAGGGGTAGGGAATCAGCCCCAGCATTTT.

The chain joins TRBV12-5 to TRBJ2-7, with D perhaps TRBD1 (5 bases). The CDR3 covers 19 residues. The V end was cut by 6 bases, the J end by 2 bases, with 29 bases between. Germline assignment: CDR1 LGHNT and CDR2 FRNRAP. The CDR3 coding sequence is TGTGCTAGTGGCCGGACCGGCGGATTGGGGCCGGTACGAACCTACGAGCAGTACTTC. Amino acids: CASGRTGGLGPVRTYEQYF.